This TCR beta chain was observed in a study of CD8 T cells in ankylosing spondylitis. Study findings and constraints: Reportedly, significant enrichment of disease-linked clones occurred in matched ankylosing spondylitis synovial fluid. In ankylosing spondylitis blood, a motif of seven to nine highly homologous TCR beta variants appeared characteristic. CD8+ disease-linked clones were present at relatively low frequencies in blood.

Trimming left V 0 bases short and J 14 bases short, with 17 bases between. CDR3 length: 13 residues. Germline loops: CDR1 DFQATT, CDR2 SNEGSKA (reference sequence). The authors made TCR beta libraries by quantitative 5'-RACE with molecular barcodes. TCRdb re-derived calls from the 5' RACE reads in MiXCR, one entry per CDR3 protein. The data hold under 250,000 distinct CDR3 sequences, with about a quarter observed a single time. The table lists this clonotype with many counts. The antigen remains undetermined. The chain carries TRBV20-1 and TRBJ2-1; tentatively, D is TRBD2 (6 bases). The sample comprised blood, either unsorted or a sorted T cell fraction (not recorded which). This receptor was taken from a male donor with ankylosing spondylitis or in good health (not recorded which). CDR3 loop: CSARDLSGLNKFF. The CDR3 nucleotides read TGCAGTGCTAGAGATTTGAGCGGGCTAAACAAGTTCTTC.